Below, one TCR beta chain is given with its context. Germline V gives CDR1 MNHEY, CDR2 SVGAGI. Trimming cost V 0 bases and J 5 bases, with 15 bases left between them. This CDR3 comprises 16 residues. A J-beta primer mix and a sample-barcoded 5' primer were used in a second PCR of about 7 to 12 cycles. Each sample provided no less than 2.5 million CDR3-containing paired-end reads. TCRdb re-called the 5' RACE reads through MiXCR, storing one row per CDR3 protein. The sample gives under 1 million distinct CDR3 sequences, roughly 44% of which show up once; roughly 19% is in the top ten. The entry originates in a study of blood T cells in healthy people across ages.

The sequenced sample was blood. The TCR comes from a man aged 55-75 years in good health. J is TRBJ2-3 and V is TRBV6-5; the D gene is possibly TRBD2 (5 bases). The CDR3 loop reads CASSYSVSEGGDTQYF. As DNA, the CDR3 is TGTGCCAGCAGTTACTCCGTGAGTGAGGGTGGAGATACGCAGTATTTT.